Each of the 6 T cell receptor beta chains below was sequenced from the same sample in a study of siplizumab effects on memory and regulatory T cells. The method was immunoSEQ multiplex PCR; TCRdb's version includes in-frame clones alone and lacks a portion of them. The data contain over 65,000 clones, approximately 95% of them singletons. The sample comprised CD8+ T cells sorted from blood. The receptors were sampled from a human donor in good health.

The genes are TRBV9 and TRBJ2-3; 14 positions match TRBD2. The germline V gene encodes CDR1 SGDLS and CDR2 YYNGEE. This CDR3 has 15 amino acids. J was trimmed by 6 bases and V by 3 bases; bases with no gene match: 3. CDR3 residues: CASSGTSGRIDTQYF. CDR3 coding DNA: TGTGCCAGCAGCGGGACTAGCGGGAGGATCGATACGCAGTATTTT.

This clone was counted a single time. The rearrangement joins TRBV28 to TRBJ1-2; 7 bases are shared with TRBD1. The junction had 17 bases not matched to a gene; V was cut back by 5 bases and J by 8 bases. The CDR3 is 16 residues long. Germline V gene data show CDR1 as MDHEN and CDR2 as SYDVKM. CDR3 amino acids: CASSPSRGFRGGGYTF. The CDR3 DNA sequence: TGTGCCAGCAGTCCCTCGCGTGGGTTCAGGGGGGGAGGCTACACCTTC.

The V gene is TRBV6-5, the J gene TRBJ1-5, with 7 positions matching TRBD1. CDR1 is MNHEY and CDR2 is SVGAGI in the germline V gene. This CDR3 is built from 14 residues. Unmatched junction bases numbered 8, after V lost 6 bases and J lost 6 bases. As DNA, the CDR3 is TGTGCCAGCAGCAAAGGAGGGGGCGGTCAGCCCCAGCATTTT. Translated: CASSKGGGGQPQHF.

Points on this clone: This sample includes further DNA sequences coding for the same CDR3. V usage is TRBV27 and J usage is TRBJ2-7; D gene ambiguous. V dropped 2 bases and J dropped 2 bases, with 7 bases sitting between them. Germline assignment: CDR1 MNHEY and CDR2 SMNVEV (reference sequence). The CDR3 has 13 residues. The CDR3 DNA reads as TGTGCCAGCAGTTTAGGCACCGCCTACGAGCAGTACTTC. This translates into CASSLGTAYEQYF.

The chain has TRBV11-3 and TRBJ2-7; no clear D. Germline V gene lookup returns CDR1 SGHNT and CDR2 YENEEA. V gave up 1 base and J gave up 1 base, with 5 bases separating them. This CDR3 region has 13 residues. The CDR3 protein is CASSLAASYEQYF. DNA for the CDR3: TGTGCCAGCAGCTTAGCGGCTTCCTACGAGCAGTACTTC.

This sequence joins TRBV5-8 and TRBJ2-1, with 7 bases identical to TRBD2. The CDR3 spans 14 residues. Germline lookup yields CDR1 SGHTS and CDR2 YDEGEE. With 5 bases clipped from V and 5 bases from J, the junction kept 7 bases outside the gene matches. This CDR3 reads CASRQGLPDNEQFF. The CDR3 nucleotides read TGTGCCAGCAGGCAGGGACTACCTGACAATGAGCAGTTCTTC.